Listed here is a single T cell receptor (beta chain). Seattle patients were enrolled during active infection and followed longitudinally. Germline CDR1 and CDR2: SNHLY and FYNNEI. The CDR3 has 13 residues. V gave up 1 base and J gave up 11 bases; unmatched junction bases: 4. This table comes from immunoSEQ multiplex PCR, and its TCRdb copy is limited to in-frame clones, with some not included. The sample comprises 200,000 to 300,000 clones, nearly 95% of which are singletons, and roughly 0.8% rests with the top ten. The sample is drawn from a study of blood T cell repertoires in COVID-19. The chain recombines TRBV2 with TRBJ2-2, with 7 nucleotides matching TRBD2. Sequenced material: peripheral blood. The TCR sequence derives from a man aged 25 to 40 with COVID-19, enrolled during active disease. For the CDR3, the DNA is TGTGCCAGCAGTGAAGAGGCTAGCGGAGAGCTGTTTTTT. It encodes CASSEEASGELFF.